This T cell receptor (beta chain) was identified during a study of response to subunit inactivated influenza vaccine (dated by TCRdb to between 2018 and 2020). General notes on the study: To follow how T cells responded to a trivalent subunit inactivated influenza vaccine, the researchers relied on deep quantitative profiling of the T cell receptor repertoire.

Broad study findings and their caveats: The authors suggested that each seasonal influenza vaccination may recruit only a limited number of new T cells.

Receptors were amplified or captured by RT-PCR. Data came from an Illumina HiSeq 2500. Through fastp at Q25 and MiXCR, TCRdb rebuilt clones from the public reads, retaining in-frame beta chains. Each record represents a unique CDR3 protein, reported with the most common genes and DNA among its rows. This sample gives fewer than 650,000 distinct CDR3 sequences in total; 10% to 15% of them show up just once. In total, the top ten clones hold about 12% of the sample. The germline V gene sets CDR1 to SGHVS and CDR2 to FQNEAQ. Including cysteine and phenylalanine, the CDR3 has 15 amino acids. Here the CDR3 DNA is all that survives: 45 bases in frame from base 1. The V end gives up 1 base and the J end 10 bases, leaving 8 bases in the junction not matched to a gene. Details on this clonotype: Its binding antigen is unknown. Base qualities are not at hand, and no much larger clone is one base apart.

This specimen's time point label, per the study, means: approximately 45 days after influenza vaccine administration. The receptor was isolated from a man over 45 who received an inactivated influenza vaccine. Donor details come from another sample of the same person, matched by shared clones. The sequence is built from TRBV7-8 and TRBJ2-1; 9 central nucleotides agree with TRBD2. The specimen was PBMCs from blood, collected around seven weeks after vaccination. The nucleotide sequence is TGTGCCAGCAGCTTAGGCATAGCGGGGGCCCTAGAGCAGTTCTTC. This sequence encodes CASSLGIAGALEQFF.